This is a list of T cell receptor beta chains from one sample in a study of blood T cell repertoires in COVID-19. Repertoires were generated with immunoSEQ multiplex PCR, while TCRdb's copy carries only in-frame clones and drops some. Among 230,000 or so clones listed, around 88% were seen once. Sequencing was carried out using peripheral blood. The source of these receptors is a man aged 35-49 years with active or convalescent COVID-19. Each CDR3 is given with its conserved first and last residue. Fields, in order: clone size, J gene, V gene, D gene, CDR3 DNA, CDR3 protein. D genes are given only for firm matches. Not all rows give a size; the values are once, few, many and, for expanded clones, a class.

size: NA; J: TRBJ2-5; V: TRBV11-3; D: NA; DNA: TGTGCCAGCAGCTTAGGTCAGGGGGGAGAGACCCAGTACTTC; CDR3: CASSLGQGGETQYF
size: once; J: TRBJ1-2; V: TRBV6-5; D: TRBD1; DNA: TGTGCCAGTCGGAACAGGGGGCCGGGAGGCTACACCTTC; CDR3: CASRNRGPGGYTF
size: NA; J: TRBJ1-1; V: TRBV12-3/TRBV12-4; D: NA; DNA: TGTGCCAGCAGGCTCGGGACACCTAATGAAGCTTTCTTT; CDR3: CASRLGTPNEAFF
size: NA; J: TRBJ1-1; V: TRBV6-2/TRBV6-3; D: NA; DNA: TGTGCCAGCAGTTTGGGCCCTGAAGCTTTCTTT; CDR3: CASSLGPEAFF
size: once; J: TRBJ2-7; V: TRBV11-3; D: TRBD1; DNA: TGTGCCAGCAGCTTTCGGGACAGCGGTTTCTACGAGCAGTACTTC; CDR3: CASSFRDSGFYEQYF
size: NA; J: TRBJ1-1; V: TRBV6-5; D: NA; DNA: TGTGCCAGCAGGGGGGGGGCTGGTACTGAAGCTTTCTTT; CDR3: CASRGGAGTEAFF
size: NA; J: TRBJ2-2; V: TRBV7-9; D: TRBD1; DNA: TGTGCCAGCAGCCCGCCACCTCCGACAGGGGGGAACACCGGGGAGCTGTTTTTT; CDR3: CASSPPPPTGGNTGELFF
size: once; J: TRBJ1-5; V: TRBV6-2/TRBV6-3; D: NA; DNA: TGTGCCAGCAGTTACTCGGTGGGCATAGATCAGCCCCAGCATTTT; CDR3: CASSYSVGIDQPQHF
size: NA; J: TRBJ2-5; V: TRBV24-1; D: TRBD2; DNA: TGTGCCACCAGTGACCCCCCATCTCTAGCGGGGGGACGAGAGACCCAGTACTTC; CDR3: CATSDPPSLAGGRETQYF
size: NA; J: TRBJ1-3; V: TRBV19; D: NA; DNA: TGTGCCAGTAGTTCCTTTTCTGGAAACACCATATATTTT; CDR3: CASSSFSGNTIYF
size: NA; J: TRBJ2-5; V: TRBV2; D: TRBD1; DNA: TGTGCCAGCAGCCGGGACAGACAAGAGACCCAGTACTTC; CDR3: CASSRDRQETQYF
size: few; J: TRBJ2-5; V: TRBV5-3; D: NA; DNA: TGTGCCCCCGGGGTCAACCGGCGGGAGACCCAGTACTTC; CDR3: CAPGVNRRETQYF
size: NA; J: TRBJ1-2; V: TRBV24-1; D: NA; DNA: TGTGCCACCAGTGATTCCGTGGCCGGCTACACCTTC; CDR3: CATSDSVAGYTF
size: NA; J: TRBJ2-2; V: TRBV5-1; D: NA; DNA: TGCGCCAGCAGCTGGGGGGAGGTCGGCACCGGGGAGCTGTTTTTT; CDR3: CASSWGEVGTGELFF
size: NA; J: TRBJ1-4; V: TRBV7-9; D: TRBD1; DNA: TGTGCCATCCGGGACAGGGGTTCGAGTATAGGTGAAAAACTGTTTTTT; CDR3: CAIRDRGSSIGEKLFF
size: NA; J: TRBJ2-6; V: TRBV7-2; D: NA; DNA: TGTGCCAGCAGCTTAGTCCCCGGGAGCTCTGGGGCCAACGTCCTGACTTTC; CDR3: CASSLVPGSSGANVLTF
size: NA; J: TRBJ1-4; V: TRBV7-9; D: TRBD1; DNA: TGTGCCAGCAGCAACCGGGACAGAGGTGAAAAACTGTTTTTT; CDR3: CASSNRDRGEKLFF
size: NA; J: TRBJ2-2; V: TRBV11-2; D: NA; DNA: TGTGCCAGCAGCTTAGCCAAAACCGAGCGACTGTTTTTT; CDR3: CASSLAKTERLFF
size: NA; J: TRBJ2-5; V: TRBV14; D: NA; DNA: TGTGCCAGCAGCCAAGAGAGTTTCGGGTCGGAGACCCAGTACTTC; CDR3: CASSQESFGSETQYF
size: NA; J: TRBJ1-5; V: TRBV3-1/TRBV3-2; D: TRBD1; DNA: TGTGCCAGCAGCGCCGGGACAGGGGGCAATCAGCCCCAGCATTTT; CDR3: CASSAGTGGNQPQHF
size: NA; J: TRBJ1-6; V: TRBV6-1; D: NA; DNA: TGTGCCAGCAGTGAAACGTCACCCGGGGGTTCACCCCTCCACTTT; CDR3: CASSETSPGGSPLHF
size: NA; J: TRBJ2-3; V: TRBV6-5; D: TRBD2; DNA: TGTGCCAGCAGTCGAGCGGGGGGCAACACAGATACGCAGTATTTT; CDR3: CASSRAGGNTDTQYF
size: NA; J: TRBJ1-4; V: TRBV6-5; D: NA; DNA: TGTGCCAGCAGCAACCCCCAGGGGCATGAAAAACTGTTTTTT; CDR3: CASSNPQGHEKLFF
size: NA; J: TRBJ1-1; V: TRBV7-2; D: NA; DNA: TGTGCCAGCAGCTTGAATGGGGCCAGGGGCACTGAAGCTTTCTTT; CDR3: CASSLNGARGTEAFF
size: NA; J: TRBJ2-3; V: TRBV6-5; D: NA; DNA: TGTGCCAGCAGTTACCTGGGACTGGGCACAGATACGCAGTATTTT; CDR3: CASSYLGLGTDTQYF
size: few; J: TRBJ2-3; V: TRBV4-3; D: TRBD1; DNA: TGCGCCAGCAGCCAAGGACAGGGGTCAGATACGCAGTATTTT; CDR3: CASSQGQGSDTQYF
size: NA; J: TRBJ1-2; V: TRBV5-1; D: TRBD1; DNA: TGCGCCAGCAGCTCGAGGTTCGGGACAGGGATTTTCCCCAAAGATGGCTACACCTTC; CDR3: CASSSRFGTGIFPKDGYTF
size: NA; J: TRBJ1-5; V: TRBV19; D: TRBD1; DNA: TGTGCCAGTAGTCTAGTTGGACAGGGGGCACTTCAGCCCCAGCATTTT; CDR3: CASSLVGQGALQPQHF
size: NA; J: TRBJ1-1; V: TRBV30; D: NA; DNA: TGTGCCTGGAGTGACGGTATGGGGGGCACTGAAGCTTTCTTT; CDR3: CAWSDGMGGTEAFF
size: NA; J: TRBJ2-7; V: TRBV28; D: TRBD2; DNA: TGTGCCAGCATCGGGACTAACTCCTACGAGCAGTACTTC; CDR3: CASIGTNSYEQYF
size: NA; J: TRBJ2-7; V: TRBV5-1; D: NA; DNA: TGCGCCAGCAGCCCGGCAGGCTACGAGCAGTACTTC; CDR3: CASSPAGYEQYF
size: NA; J: TRBJ1-2; V: TRBV28; D: NA; DNA: TGTGCCAGCGAGTCTACCTATGGCTACACCTTC; CDR3: CASESTYGYTF
size: NA; J: TRBJ2-7; V: TRBV27; D: TRBD1; DNA: TGTGCCAGCAGTTCGACAGGGATGGGGTCAGGCGAGCAGTACTTC; CDR3: CASSSTGMGSGEQYF
size: NA; J: TRBJ1-1; V: TRBV7-9; D: TRBD1; DNA: TGTGCCAGCAGCTTCTCGACAGGGCGAAGTGAAGCTTTCTTT; CDR3: CASSFSTGRSEAFF
size: NA; J: TRBJ2-2; V: TRBV24-1; D: NA; DNA: TGTGCCACCAGTGATTTCGCGAACACCGGGGAGCTGTTTTTT; CDR3: CATSDFANTGELFF
size: NA; J: TRBJ1-4; V: TRBV2; D: TRBD1; DNA: TGTGCCAGCAGTGAAGAGGGACAGGGATTAGGAGAAAAACTGTTTTTT; CDR3: CASSEEGQGLGEKLFF
size: NA; J: TRBJ1-5; V: TRBV6-5; D: TRBD1; DNA: TGTGCCAGCAGTTACTCGCACAGGGGTGGGAATCAGCCCCAGCATTTT; CDR3: CASSYSHRGGNQPQHF
size: NA; J: TRBJ1-4; V: TRBV7-9; D: NA; DNA: TGTGCCAGCTCCAGAGGCCTCGGAACTAATGAAAAACTGTTTTTT; CDR3: CASSRGLGTNEKLFF
size: NA; J: TRBJ1-4; V: TRBV2; D: TRBD1; DNA: TGTGCCAGCAGACTCTCGACAGGGATCCGGGAAAAACTGTTTTTT; CDR3: CASRLSTGIREKLFF
size: few; J: TRBJ2-3; V: TRBV4-1; D: NA; DNA: TGCGCCAGCAGCCAAAGTTGGGCCACAGATACGCAGTATTTT; CDR3: CASSQSWATDTQYF
size: NA; J: TRBJ1-2; V: TRBV19; D: TRBD1; DNA: TGTGCCAGTATTGGACAGGGCGCGACCGGCTACACCTTC; CDR3: CASIGQGATGYTF
size: NA; J: TRBJ2-1; V: TRBV20-1; D: TRBD2; DNA: TGCAGTGCTAGTAGGGGACATTCCGGGGGGGCGAGGTACAATGAGCAGTTCTTC; CDR3: CSASRGHSGGARYNEQFF
size: NA; J: TRBJ2-1; V: TRBV6-1; D: NA; DNA: TGTGCCAGCAGTGAAGGGACAGCCTCCTACAATGAGCAGTTCTTC; CDR3: CASSEGTASYNEQFF
size: once; J: TRBJ2-6; V: TRBV11-2; D: NA; DNA: TGTGCCAGCAGCTTAGTTAGCAGTACTGGGGCCAACGTCCTGACTTTC; CDR3: CASSLVSSTGANVLTF
size: NA; J: TRBJ1-4; V: TRBV13; D: NA; DNA: TGTGCCTCCGCCGCACGGACTAATGAAAAACTGTTTTTT; CDR3: CASAARTNEKLFF
size: NA; J: TRBJ2-1; V: TRBV5-1; D: NA; DNA: TGCGCCAGCAGCTTGGGCTTGGAGGTCAATGAGCAGTTCTTC; CDR3: CASSLGLEVNEQFF
size: once; J: TRBJ2-2; V: TRBV6-5; D: TRBD1; DNA: TGTGCCAGCACTACTCAGGGGGCCAACACCGGGGAGCTGTTTTTT; CDR3: CASTTQGANTGELFF
size: NA; J: TRBJ2-1; V: TRBV24-1; D: TRBD2; DNA: TGTGCCACCAGTGATCCGGCTTGGGTCGGGGGGGCCACTGAGCAGTTCTTC; CDR3: CATSDPAWVGGATEQFF